Shown below are 22 T cell receptor beta chains from a single sample sequenced in a study of T cell changes during pregnancy in multiple sclerosis. Profiling relied on immunoSEQ multiplex PCR, and the TCRdb table lists in-frame clones only, not all of them. The sample consists of tens of thousands of clones, roughly 90% of them appearing once. This specimen consisted of CD8+ T cells from peripheral blood mononuclear cells, obtained in the second trimester of pregnancy. These receptors all come from a female donor in good health, enrolled as a control in a pregnancy study.

CDR3 in amino acids: CASSLPPGQGVGYTF. In DNA form, the CDR3 reads TGTGCCAGCAGCCTCCCCCCGGGACAGGGTGTTGGCTACACCTTC. The chain uses TRBV6-1 and TRBJ1-2; TRBD1 matches 9 bases. This CDR3 contains 15 residues. Germline assignment: CDR1 MNHNS and CDR2 SASEGT. The V segment lost 6 bases and the J segment 7 bases; nucleotides outside the gene matches: 12.

The chain recombines TRBV13 with TRBJ2-4; 10 bases align to TRBD1. J lost 3 bases, V lost 5 bases, and 7 bases had no gene match. Germline V gives CDR1 PRHDT, CDR2 FYEKMQ (reference sequence). The CDR3 is 16 residues long. The CDR3 coding sequence is TGTGCCAGCAGCCCCGGGACAGGGGAGGACAAAAACATTCAGTACTTC. Translating gives CASSPGTGEDKNIQYF.

This chain connects TRBV4-1 to TRBJ2-1, with 8 bases fitting TRBD2. The CDR3 sequence is 15 residues long. Germline CDR1 MGHRA, CDR2 YSYEKL. V was pared by 3 bases and J by 4 bases, with 5 bases of the junction left unmatched. The CDR3 bases are TGCGCCAGCAGCCAGGGACTAGGTTCTTACAATGAGCAGTTCTTC. Translating it yields CASSQGLGSYNEQFF.

This sequence joins TRBV15 and TRBJ2-5; 14 nucleotides agree with TRBD2. V dropped 1 base and J dropped 5; count of bases not matched to a gene: 0. The CDR3 extends over 15 amino acids. CDR1 is LNHNV, CDR2 YYDKDF, per germline (reference sequence). CDR3 sequence (DNA): TGTGCCACCAGCAGAGGGACTAGCGGGGGGGAGACCCAGTACTTC. It codes for CATSRGTSGGETQYF.

In DNA form, the CDR3 reads TGTGCCAGCAGTCGACCCCCGGAGGGCTACTTACGCACAGATACGCAGTATTTT. Residues: CASSRPPEGYLRTDTQYF. The rearrangement links TRBV27 to TRBJ2-3; weak D call: TRBD2 (6 bases). In germline, CDR1 is MNHEY, CDR2 SMNVEV (reference sequence). V was trimmed by 5 bases and J by 1 base, leaving 22 bases between them. This CDR3 comprises 18 residues.

The chain carries TRBV28 and TRBJ1-5, with D tentatively TRBD1 (5 bases). Trimming shortened V by 5 bases and J by 4 bases, and 9 bases separated the two germline ends. This CDR3 comprises 13 residues. Germline V lookup: CDR1 MDHEN, CDR2 SYDVKM. The CDR3 is CASSPGPNQPQHF. In nucleotides, the CDR3 is TGTGCCAGCAGTCCAGGGCCTAATCAGCCCCAGCATTTT.

The rearrangement links TRBV11-2 to TRBJ2-3; D gene uncertain. The CDR3 runs to 15 residues. Trimming shortened V by 1 base and J by 3 bases, and 11 bases separated the two germline ends. Germline lookup yields CDR1 SGHAT and CDR2 FQNNGV. CDR3 protein: CASSLAPIGTDTQYF. In DNA, the CDR3 is TGTGCCAGCAGCTTAGCCCCCATCGGGACAGATACGCAGTATTTT.

The chain combines TRBV6-5 with TRBJ2-2; 10 nucleotides agree with TRBD2. Looked up from germline, CDR1 is MNHEY and CDR2 is SVGAGI. Germline trimming cut 2 bases from V and 5 bases from J; bases unmatched to any gene: 2. This CDR3 has 15 amino acids. The CDR3 DNA is TGTGCCAGCAGTTACGGGACTAGCGTGACCGGGGAGCTGTTTTTT. Its translation: CASSYGTSVTGELFF.

The chain joins TRBV11-2 to TRBJ2-1; D is unresolved. Between the trimmed V and J ends, which lost 5 bases and 6 bases, there was a span of 8 bases. Germline V gene sequence: CDR1 SGHAT, CDR2 FQNNGV. CDR3 size: 12 residues. The CDR3 loop reads CASSAPGNEQFF. The CDR3 DNA is TGTGCCAGCAGCGCCCCGGGCAATGAGCAGTTCTTC.

V and J are TRBV11-2 and TRBJ2-5, with 8 positions matching TRBD2. J gave up 0 bases and V 5 bases, and 8 bases lay outside the gene matches. The CDR3 sequence is 16 residues long. Germline V gene sequence: CDR1 SGHAT, CDR2 FQNNGV. This CDR3 reads CASSPLERGYQETQYF. The CDR3, as DNA: TGTGCCAGCAGCCCCTTGGAGCGGGGGTACCAAGAGACCCAGTACTTC.

V and J are TRBV5-4 and TRBJ2-7; 8 bases are a match to TRBD2. J lost 4 bases, V lost 0 bases, and 6 bases had no gene match. The CDR3 covers 15 residues. Germline V gives CDR1 SGHNT, CDR2 YYREEE (reference sequence). This CDR3 is CASSLEVSGVYEQYF. As DNA, the CDR3 is TGTGCCAGCAGCTTGGAGGTTAGCGGGGTTTACGAGCAGTACTTC. Full variable domain (missing parts from reference TRBV5-4 and TRBJ2-7): ETGVTQSPTHLIKTRGQQVTLRCSSQSGHNTVSWYQQALGQGPQFIFQYYREEENGRGNFPPRFSGLQFPNYSSELNVNALELDDSALYLCASSLEVSGVYEQYFGPGTRLTVT.

V usage is TRBV7-3 and J usage is TRBJ1-1; tentative D call: TRBD1 (6 bases). V lost 1 base to trimming and J lost 3 bases, with 21 bases between them. This CDR3 is 18 amino acids long. CDR1 SGHTA and CDR2 FQGTGA come from the germline V gene. The CDR3 reads CASSLRGPPGRRDTEAFF. The DNA for the CDR3 is TGTGCCAGCAGCTTAAGGGGGCCTCCGGGACGTAGGGACACTGAAGCTTTCTTT.

The rearrangement links TRBV30 to TRBJ2-1, with D maybe TRBD2 (6 bases). Trimming left V 8 bases short and J 9 bases short, with 20 bases between. Per the germline V gene, CDR1 is GTSNPN and CDR2 is SVGIG (reference sequence). This CDR3 is 13 amino acids long. The DNA for the CDR3 is TGTGCCGGAGGAGGGGCAAGAAAGGGTGAGCAGTTCTTC. This translates into CAGGGARKGEQFF. The variable domain in full, with the rest retrieved from reference TRBV30 and TRBJ2-1, is SQTIHQWPATLVQPVGSPLSLECTVEGTSNPNLYWYRQAAGRGLQLLFYSVGIGQISSEVPQNLSASRPQDRQFILSSKKLLLSDSGFYLCAGGGARKGEQFFGPGTRLTVL.

This sequence joins TRBV6-1 and TRBJ1-1; TRBD1 might be the D (5 bases). The CDR3 is 13 residues long. The V end was cut by 8 bases, the J end by 5 bases, with 15 bases between. Germline V CDR1 and CDR2: MNHNS, SASEGT. CDR3 sequence: CASDTGSLTEAFF. The DNA for the CDR3 is TGTGCCAGCGATACAGGTTCTTTGACTGAAGCTTTCTTT.

J is TRBJ2-1 and V is TRBV27; no clear D gene. This CDR3 contains 12 residues. Germline values: CDR1 MNHEY, CDR2 SMNVEV (reference sequence). Between the trimmed V and J ends, which lost 3 bases and 12 bases, there was a span of 12 bases. The CDR3 DNA is TGTGCCAGCAGTTTTAGGTCGGAGAGGCAGTTCTTC. Amino acid sequence: CASSFRSERQFF.

The chain carries TRBV2 and TRBJ2-1; 9 positions match TRBD2. The trim removed 6 bases at V and 2 bases at J, leaving 2 bases unmatched. The CDR3 runs 14 residues. Germline V gene lookup returns CDR1 SNHLY and CDR2 FYNNEI. The chain's CDR3 is CASRASGTYNEQFF. Written as DNA, the CDR3 is TGTGCCAGCAGAGCTAGCGGGACCTACAATGAGCAGTTCTTC.

The chain recombines TRBV27 with TRBJ1-2; tentative D call: TRBD1 (5 bases). This CDR3 has 18 residues. Trimming removed 5 bases at V and 7 bases at J, with 29 bases between. Germline CDR1 is MNHEY and CDR2 is SMNVEV (reference sequence). The CDR3, as DNA: TGTGCCAGCAGTCCAACCATTTCGGGCAGGGCTATTGACGGTGGCTACACCTTC. Amino acid sequence: CASSPTISGRAIDGGYTF.

This chain links TRBV19 with TRBJ2-3; 9 positions match TRBD2. The germline V gene has CDR1 LNHDA and CDR2 SQIVND (reference sequence). There are 14 residues in the CDR3. Trimming cost V 4 bases and J 4 bases; bases outside gene matches: 3. The CDR3 protein is CASSSLAGSDTQYF. CDR3 coding DNA: TGTGCCAGTAGTAGCCTAGCGGGGTCAGATACGCAGTATTTT.

The rearrangement joins TRBV19 to TRBJ1-1; D perhaps matches TRBD1 (5 bases). Germline V lookup: CDR1 LNHDA, CDR2 SQIVND (reference sequence). The CDR3 length is 13 residues. V was clipped by 4 bases and J by 1 base, with 7 bases between them. CDR3 sequence (DNA): TGTGCCAGTAGTAGCCAGGGGAACACTGAAGCTTTCTTT. The encoded protein is CASSSQGNTEAFF.

J is TRBJ2-1 and V is TRBV11-2, with D possibly being TRBD2 (6 bases). Germline lookup yields CDR1 SGHAT and CDR2 FQNNGV. The CDR3 is made up of 15 amino acids. V lost 1 base and J 4 bases, leaving 11 bases between the germline ends. CDR3 region: CASSLAGVIYNEQFF. The CDR3 nucleotides are TGTGCCAGCAGCTTAGCGGGAGTTATTTACAATGAGCAGTTCTTC.

V and J are TRBV4-3 and TRBJ2-1; no clear D. The CDR3 has 12 residues. V lost 0 bases, J lost 10 bases, and 7 bases lay in between. Germline values: CDR1 LGHNA, CDR2 YSLEER. The CDR3, as DNA: TGCGCCAGCAGCCAAGATATCCGGGAGCAGTTCTTC. Encoded protein: CASSQDIREQFF.

V usage is TRBV27 and J usage is TRBJ2-2; no firm D call. Germline V gene data show CDR1 as MNHEY and CDR2 as SMNVEV (reference sequence). The V and J ends lost 4 bases and 4 bases respectively, with 7 bases between them. This CDR3 region has 13 residues. As DNA, the CDR3 is TGTGCCAGCAGTTCGACTGCCACCGGGGAGCTGTTTTTT. It codes for CASSSTATGELFF.